This is a list of T cell receptor beta chains from one sample in a study of sequential checkpoint blockade in melanoma. Repertoires were generated with immunoSEQ multiplex PCR, while TCRdb's copy carries only in-frame clones and drops some. This table holds some 7,200 clones, 20% found once. Sequences were derived from tumor tissue (inferred from file names), sampled from a patient given nivolumab and ipilimumab in sequence. These receptors were collected from a human donor with melanoma. The CDR3 runs from the conserved cysteine through the conserved F or W. A D gene is named only where the DNA matches it firmly. Expanded clones get a size class; other rows say once, few or many, or leave the size out.

v_gene	d_gene	abundance	j_gene	CDR3aa	CDR3nt
TRBV11-3	TRBD1	many	TRBJ2-1	CASSLPMGDRVTSSYNEQFF	TGTGCCAGCAGCTTACCGATGGGGGACAGGGTAACTAGCTCCTACAATGAGCAGTTCTTC
TRBV7-5	-	many	TRBJ1-1	CASSFRDRGADWAEAFF	TGTGCCAGCAGCTTCCGGGACAGGGGCGCCGATTGGGCTGAAGCTTTCTTT
TRBV6-8	-	few	TRBJ2-5	CASRRGRLQETQYF	TGTGCCAGCAGGAGGGGCAGGTTGCAAGAGACCCAGTACTTC
TRBV11-3	-	many	TRBJ2-5	CASSLDLREWETQYF	TGTGCCAGCAGCTTAGATCTAAGGGAGTGGGAGACCCAGTACTTC
TRBV19	-	few	TRBJ1-2	CASSPGGEANYGYTF	TGTGCCAGTAGTCCCGGGGGCGAGGCTAACTATGGCTACACCTTC
TRBV9	TRBD2	few	TRBJ2-5	CASSWTRQETQYF	TGTGCCAGCAGTTGGACTAGACAAGAGACCCAGTACTTC
TRBV6-8	TRBD2	-	TRBJ2-3	CASSYGLAGGPGDTQYF	TGTGCCAGCAGTTACGGGCTAGCGGGGGGGCCTGGAGATACGCAGTATTTT
TRBV15	-	-	TRBJ2-6	CATSRDTSGANVLTF	TGTGCCACCAGCAGGGACACTTCTGGGGCCAACGTCCTGACTTTC
TRBV11-3	TRBD1	few	TRBJ2-3	CASSLQGASTDTQYF	TGTGCCAGCAGCTTACAGGGGGCGAGCACAGATACGCAGTATTTT
TRBV27	-	-	TRBJ2-2	CASSSGLENTGELFF	TGTGCCAGCAGTTCAGGGCTCGAGAACACCGGGGAGCTGTTTTTT
TRBV11-3	TRBD1	few	TRBJ2-7	CASSPRTGGEYEQYF	TGTGCCAGCAGCCCCCGGACAGGGGGAGAATACGAGCAGTACTTC
TRBV11-3	-	many	TRBJ2-1	CASSLVASSYNEQFF	TGTGCCAGCAGCTTAGTGGCTAGCTCCTACAATGAGCAGTTCTTC
TRBV14	TRBD2	few	TRBJ2-7	CASSQPTGLGAYEQYF	TGTGCCAGCAGCCAACCGACGGGACTAGGTGCCTACGAGCAGTACTTC
TRBV10-3	-	-	TRBJ2-5	CAISESSRGTKETQYF	TGTGCCATCAGTGAGTCTTCGCGGGGCACTAAAGAGACCCAGTACTTC
TRBV14	TRBD2	few	TRBJ2-7	CASSHASGGAYEQYF	TGTGCCAGCAGCCACGCTAGCGGGGGCGCCTACGAGCAGTACTTC
TRBV4-1	TRBD2	medium-sized	TRBJ2-5	CASSQARTSGGAETQYF	TGCGCCAGCAGCCAGGCCAGGACTAGCGGGGGGGCTGAGACCCAGTACTTC
TRBV30	-	-	TRBJ1-2	CAWSVEGNIYTF	TGTGCCTGGAGTGTAGAAGGGAATATCTACACCTTC
TRBV25-1	-	-	TRBJ2-2	CASSELVGKENTGELFF	TGTGCCAGCAGTGAACTTGTCGGGAAGGAGAACACCGGGGAGCTGTTTTTT
TRBV9	-	-	TRBJ1-5	CASSYQNQPQHF	TGTGCCAGCAGCTACCAAAATCAGCCCCAGCATTTT
TRBV9	-	few	TRBJ2-5	CASSVGVEQETQYF	TGTGCCAGCAGCGTAGGTGTGGAACAAGAGACCCAGTACTTC
TRBV7-1	TRBD1	-	TRBJ2-3	CASSPGQGDTQYF	TGTGCCAGCAGCCCAGGACAGGGAGATACGCAGTATTTT
TRBV19	-	-	TRBJ1-5	CASSPGALNQPQHF	TGTGCCAGTAGTCCCGGGGCCCTCAATCAGCCCCAGCATTTT
TRBV11-3	TRBD1	many	TRBJ1-5	CASSLGDRGYTQPQHF	TGTGCCAGCAGCTTGGGGGACAGGGGTTACACTCAGCCCCAGCATTTT
TRBV11-3	-	-	TRBJ2-1	CASSFSQGLSEQFF	TGTGCCAGCAGCTTTTCTCAGGGCCTTAGTGAGCAGTTCTTC
TRBV12-5	-	-	TRBJ2-2	CASTDGSGELFF	TGTGCCAGCACCGACGGGTCCGGGGAGCTGTTTTTT
TRBV9	-	-	TRBJ2-7	CASSLVSYEQYF	TGTGCCAGCAGCTTAGTTTCCTACGAGCAGTACTTC
TRBV11-3	TRBD1	-	TRBJ1-1	CASVPGQGGNTEAFF	TGTGCCAGCGTCCCGGGACAGGGGGGAAACACTGAAGCTTTCTTT
TRBV11-3	-	few	TRBJ1-1	CASQKPGQSMNTEAFF	TGTGCCAGCCAAAAACCGGGACAATCGATGAACACTGAAGCTTTCTTT
TRBV6-8	-	few	TRBJ1-6	CASSYSAVEPYNSPLHF	TGTGCCAGCAGTTACTCTGCGGTAGAACCCTATAATTCACCCCTCCACTTT
TRBV6-8	-	few	TRBJ2-3	CASSQQDPGTQYF	TGTGCCAGCAGCCAACAAGACCCTGGTACGCAGTATTTT
TRBV11-3	-	many	TRBJ1-1	CASSLVGSANTEAFF	TGTGCCAGCAGCTTAGTCGGGTCCGCGAACACTGAAGCTTTCTTT
TRBV25-1	-	-	TRBJ1-2	CASSKIREANYGYTF	TGTGCCAGCAGTAAAATACGTGAAGCTAACTATGGCTACACCTTC
TRBV11-3	-	few	TRBJ2-2	CASSSTSTTAPGELFF	TGTGCCAGCAGCTCTACATCGACCACCGCTCCCGGGGAGCTGTTTTTT
TRBV12-5	TRBD2	-	TRBJ2-3	CASGRGNMDTQYF	TGTGCCAGCGGGCGGGGGAACATGGATACGCAGTATTTT
TRBV6-8	TRBD1	few	TRBJ1-2	CASSQGQGGGYTF	TGTGCCAGCAGCCAAGGACAGGGGGGTGGCTACACCTTC
TRBV7-1	-	few	TRBJ1-6	CASSLEGDSPLHF	TGTGCCAGCAGCTTAGAAGGGGATTCACCCCTCCACTTT
TRBV11-3	TRBD1	many	TRBJ1-2	CASSPRQGVNYGYTF	TGTGCCAGCAGCCCCCGACAGGGGGTTAACTATGGCTACACCTTC
TRBV10-3	TRBD1	-	TRBJ1-5	CASSERDRGRNQPQHF	TGTGCCAGCAGTGAGAGGGACAGGGGGCGGAATCAGCCCCAGCATTTT
TRBV6-8	TRBD1	few	TRBJ1-5	CASSPRQQGWYQPQHF	TGTGCCAGCAGTCCGCGCCAACAGGGGTGGTATCAGCCCCAGCATTTT
TRBV19	TRBD1	-	TRBJ2-5	CASSLQGGLPETQYF	TGTGCCAGTAGCTTACAGGGGGGCCTCCCAGAGACCCAGTACTTC
TRBV11-3	TRBD2	-	TRBJ2-3	CASSPQAGGPIDTQYF	TGTGCCAGCAGCCCCCAAGCGGGGGGGCCCATAGATACGCAGTATTTT
TRBV11-3	-	few	TRBJ2-2	CASSPKTDVTGELFF	TGTGCCAGCAGCCCCAAGACAGACGTCACCGGGGAGCTGTTTTTT
TRBV11-3	TRBD1	medium-sized	TRBJ1-4	CASGLQGAGEKLFF	TGTGCCAGCGGACTGCAGGGGGCTGGTGAAAAACTGTTTTTT
TRBV6-8	-	-	TRBJ1-6	CASSYSSYNSPLHF	TGTGCCAGCAGTTACAGTTCCTATAATTCACCCCTCCACTTT
TRBV2	-	few	TRBJ2-5	CASSRGVETQYF	TGTGCCAGCAGCAGGGGGGTCGAGACCCAGTACTTC
TRBV12-5	-	few	TRBJ1-2	CASTTAGFNYGYTF	TGTGCCAGCACTACAGCCGGTTTTAACTATGGCTACACCTTC
TRBV28	TRBD2	-	TRBJ2-5	CASSLAGTSDQETQYF	TGTGCCAGCAGTTTAGCCGGGACTAGCGACCAAGAGACCCAGTACTTC
TRBV23-1	-	-	TRBJ1-6	CASSQDSDRDSPLHF	TGCGCCAGCAGCCAAGATTCAGACAGAGATTCACCCCTCCACTTT
TRBV11-3	-	-	TRBJ2-7	CASSLVPGSYEQYF	TGTGCCAGCAGCTTAGTTCCGGGTTCCTACGAGCAGTACTTC